Sequencing of this T cell receptor (beta chain) was carried out in a study of PD-L1 blockade in urothelial cancer. TCRdb's copy holds only in-frame clones and misses some; the assay was immunoSEQ multiplex PCR. The repertoire holds 70,000 or so clones, roughly 90% seen once, with over 4% in the top ten. This sample's time point: pretreatment peripheral blood. The specimen comprised PBMCs, sampled around atezolizumab (anti-PD-L1) treatment. This receptor was identified in a man in his 70s with urothelial cancer.

In DNA form, the CDR3 reads TGTGCCACCAGCTGGGACTTTCTCGAGCAGTACTTC. The encoded protein is CATSWDFLEQYF. The V and J genes are TRBV15 and TRBJ2-7; the D gene is possibly TRBD2 (6 bases). Trimming took off 5 bases at V and 6 bases at J, with 11 bases between the two ends. Germline CDR1 is LNHNV and CDR2 is YYDKDF (reference sequence). This CDR3 comprises 12 residues.